What follows is one T cell receptor (beta chain) and its context. Antigen unknown. TCRdb redid the calling of the RT-PCR reads with MiXCR, one entry per CDR3 protein. The sample yields some 800,000 distinct CDR3 sequences, 21% seen once. This sample stems from a study of response to subunit inactivated influenza vaccine. Looked up from germline, CDR1 is SGHDT and CDR2 is YYEEEE. Trimming removed 3 bases at V and 5 bases at J, with 21 bases between. CDR3 length equals 17 residues. Overall study results and limits: With each seasonal influenza vaccination, the authors suggested, few new T cells are recruited.

The sequences come from PBMCs from blood, collected 4 to 6 days after vaccination. The rearrangement uses TRBV5-6 and TRBJ2-1, with a tentative D call TRBD2 (6 bases). This sequence originates from a man over 45 who received an inactivated influenza vaccine. The CDR3 loop reads CASSWAGTPLRDNEQFF. The CDR3 DNA reads TGTGCCAGCAGCTGGGCCGGGACTCCCCTTCGGGACAATGAGCAGTTCTTC.